One sample yielded the 25 T cell receptor beta chains listed below, sequenced in a study of cytomegalovirus exposure and HLA in healthy donors. TCRdb keeps only in-frame clones here, not all; method: immunoSEQ multiplex PCR. The sample carries roughly 130,000 clones, 88% recorded once. Sequenced material: PBMCs. These receptors all come from a man aged 25-45 years in good health and CMV-seronegative.

A note on this clone: Other DNA sequences within the sample encode an identical CDR3. The chain combines TRBV4-3 with TRBJ1-2; D is unclear. V shed 0 bases and J shed 4 bases, with 12 bases lying between them. Germline V lookup: CDR1 LGHNA, CDR2 YSLEER. This CDR3 comprises 15 residues. CDR3 DNA: TGCGCCAGCAGCCAAGATTCGCAGGCTGTCTATGGCTACACCTTC. This translates into CASSQDSQAVYGYTF.

The gene calls are TRBV2 and TRBJ2-1; 8 bases are shared with TRBD2. V was clipped by 6 bases and J by 0 bases; unmatched bases: 4. CDR3 length equals 15 residues. In germline, CDR1 is SNHLY, CDR2 FYNNEI. The DNA of the CDR3 is TGTGCCAGCAGCATAGCGGGAATCTCCTACAATGAGCAGTTCTTC. It is translated as CASSIAGISYNEQFF.

V is TRBV30 and J is TRBJ2-7, with a tentative D call TRBD2 (6 bases). CDR3 length: 14 amino acids. Germline loops: CDR1 GTSNPN, CDR2 SVGIG (reference sequence). V was trimmed by 7 bases and J by 3 bases, leaving 19 bases between them. In DNA, the CDR3 is TGTGCCTACTCGACCGGGACGGGGGTCTACGAGCAGTACTTC. This translates into CAYSTGTGVYEQYF.

This chain uses TRBV4-1 with TRBJ1-2, with a possible D match to TRBD1 (5 bases). Deletions cut 3 bases from V and 5 bases from J, with 10 bases between. This CDR3 spans 13 amino acids. Germline assignment: CDR1 MGHRA and CDR2 YSYEKL. The CDR3, as DNA: TGCGCCAGCAGCCAGGGAGGGACTTATGGCTACACCTTC. Translated: CASSQGGTYGYTF.

The rearrangement uses TRBV6-6 and TRBJ2-1, with 9 bases lining up with TRBD1. The CDR3 runs 14 residues. V lost 7 bases to trimming and J lost 5 bases; unmatched junction nucleotides: 6. Germline values: CDR1 MNHNY, CDR2 SVGAGI (reference sequence). The CDR3 is CASIRDRVDNEQFF. CDR3 DNA sequence: TGTGCCAGCATCCGGGACAGGGTTGACAATGAGCAGTTCTTC.

V is TRBV5-1 and J is TRBJ2-7; TRBD2 aligns across 8 bases. The germline V gene has CDR1 SGHRS and CDR2 YFSETQ. There are 14 residues in the CDR3. After removal of 4 bases from V and 3 bases from J, the junction contained 6 bases not matched to a gene. CDR3 loop: CASSGSGRGYEQYF. CDR3 bases: TGCGCCAGCAGCGGCAGCGGGAGAGGCTACGAGCAGTACTTC.

The rearrangement joins TRBV5-4 to TRBJ2-2; 7 bases map to TRBD2. V shed 0 bases and J 0 bases; nucleotides not matched to a gene: 8. The CDR3 spans 18 residues. Germline-derived CDR1 and CDR2 are SGHNT and YYREEE (reference sequence). In DNA form, the CDR3 reads TGTGCCAGCAGCTTGGGGTCCGGGACTACCGCGAACACCGGGGAGCTGTTTTTT. This encodes CASSLGSGTTANTGELFF.

The chain is built from TRBV18 and TRBJ1-4; 12 nucleotides match TRBD1. In germline, CDR1 is KGHSH, CDR2 LQKENI. V shed 2 bases and J 10 bases; nucleotides not matched to a gene: 11. The CDR3 contains 17 residues. This CDR3 is CASSPEVVGQGAGKLFF. In DNA form, the CDR3 reads TGTGCCAGCTCACCAGAGGTTGTGGGACAGGGGGCCGGAAAACTGTTTTTT. Complete variable domain (other parts from reference TRBV18 and TRBJ1-4): NAGVMQNPRHLVRRRGQEARLRCSPMKGHSHVYWYRQLPEEGLKFMVYLQKENIIDESGMPKERFSAEFPKEGPSILRIQQVVRGDSAAYFCASSPEVVGQGAGKLFFGSGTQLSVL.

This clone was detected once. The V gene is TRBV19, the J gene TRBJ1-1, with TRBD1 identical over 9 bases. CDR1 and CDR2 from the germline V gene are LNHDA and SQIVND (reference sequence). V dropped 4 bases and J dropped 4; count of bases not matched to a gene: 7. CDR3 length: 15 residues. The CDR3 DNA reads as TGTGCCAGTAGTACATGGGGGACAGGGTTCACTGAAGCTTTCTTT. Encoded protein: CASSTWGTGFTEAFF.

The chain recombines TRBV11-2 with TRBJ1-1, with a tentative D call TRBD1 (5 bases). This CDR3 has 16 residues. Germline loops: CDR1 SGHAT, CDR2 FQNNGV. Trimming removed 5 bases at V and 1 base at J, with 17 bases between. This CDR3 is CASSPLYGQGNTEAFF. As DNA, the CDR3 is TGTGCCAGCAGCCCTCTGTACGGCCAGGGGAACACTGAAGCTTTCTTT.

In its sample, this clone was seen a few times. The chain recombines TRBV27 with TRBJ1-1, with 8 bases matching TRBD1. The CDR3 totals 17 residues. In germline, CDR1 is MNHEY, CDR2 SMNVEV (reference sequence). The J segment lost 4 bases and the V segment lost 4 bases, leaving 14 bases of the junction unmatched. The CDR3 region has the DNA TGTGCCAGCAGTTCCCCTTCAGGGGGCGAAAGAGGCACTGAAGCTTTCTTT. It encodes CASSSPSGGERGTEAFF.

The chain uses TRBV10-1 and TRBJ2-5; 7 bases map to TRBD1. The CDR3 has 15 amino acids. Per germline, CDR1 WNHNN and CDR2 SYGVQD (reference sequence). The V and J ends lost 0 bases and 4 bases, in that order; junction bases with no gene match: 5. The CDR3 protein is CASSESTAGGETQYF. The DNA for the CDR3 is TGCGCCAGCAGTGAGTCGACGGCAGGGGGAGAGACCCAGTACTTC.

The CDR3 loop reads CASSYQGTRMNTEAFF. In DNA form, the CDR3 reads TGTGCCAGCAGCTATCAGGGGACCCGTATGAACACTGAAGCTTTCTTT. This chain joins TRBV7-2 and TRBJ1-1, with D possibly being TRBD1 (6 bases). The germline V gene encodes CDR1 SGHTA and CDR2 FQGNSA. Trimming cost V 4 bases and J 0 bases, with 15 bases left between them. The CDR3 is 16 residues long.

The chain recombines TRBV20-1 with TRBJ1-1, with D unclear. Trimming removed 7 bases at V and 7 bases at J, with 7 bases between. Germline lookup yields CDR1 DFQATT and CDR2 SNEGSKA (reference sequence). There are 9 residues in the CDR3. CDR3 in DNA: TGCAGTGTTAGGAGTGAAGCTTTCTTT. It encodes CSVRSEAFF.

This chain connects TRBV15 to TRBJ1-5, with D maybe TRBD1 (5 bases). Trimming took off 1 base at V and 7 bases at J, with 14 bases between the two ends. Germline V gene sequence: CDR1 LNHNV, CDR2 YYDKDF (reference sequence). The CDR3 covers 15 residues. CDR3 DNA sequence: TGTGCCACCAGCAGAGGAGACGCAACAGGACAGCCCCAGCATTTT. Amino acid sequence: CATSRGDATGQPQHF.

In DNA, the CDR3 is TGCAGCGTGGCGGGGGGAGCGGGAGTCAGTGGCAATGAGCAGTTCTTC. It encodes CSVAGGAGVSGNEQFF. The rearrangement joins TRBV29-1 to TRBJ2-1, with 8 bases lining up with TRBD2. Per germline, CDR1 SQVTM and CDR2 ANQGSEA. The CDR3 is 16 residues long. The V segment lost 6 bases and the J segment 6 bases; nucleotides outside the gene matches: 16.

The J gene is TRBJ1-5, the V gene TRBV6-1; 8 bases agree with TRBD1. Germline CDR1 reads MNHNS; CDR2 reads SASEGT. The V and J ends lost 5 bases and 3 bases, in that order; junction bases with no gene match: 3. The CDR3 length is 14 residues. The CDR3: CASSRTGLNQPQHF. CDR3 in DNA: TGTGCCAGCAGTAGGACAGGGCTCAATCAGCCCCAGCATTTT.

CDR3 in amino acids: CAQRQRGTYEQYF. The CDR3 DNA is TGTGCACAGCGTCAGCGGGGAACCTACGAGCAGTACTTC. The chain has TRBV9 and TRBJ2-7, with 7 bases lining up with TRBD2. This CDR3 contains 13 residues. Germline V gives CDR1 SGDLS, CDR2 YYNGEE.

The V gene is TRBV6-6, the J gene TRBJ1-2, with D perhaps matching TRBD1 (5 bases). Germline CDR1 reads MNHNY; CDR2 reads SVGAGI (reference sequence). The CDR3 has 14 residues. Trimming removed 2 bases at V and 7 bases at J, with 14 bases between. The CDR3 coding sequence is TGTGCCAGCAGTTACCAACCTGGGAGGGGTGGCTACACCTTC. Translation gives CASSYQPGRGGYTF.

This clone appeared once. The gene calls are TRBV7-2 and TRBJ2-7; 7 positions match TRBD2. Germline values: CDR1 SGHTA, CDR2 FQGNSA. The CDR3 totals 17 residues. V shed 0 bases, J shed 2 bases, and the junction held 10 bases outside the gene matches. The CDR3 here is CASSLAGLSGDPYEQYF. The CDR3 nucleotides are TGTGCCAGCAGCTTAGCAGGGTTGAGCGGGGACCCCTACGAGCAGTACTTC. The full variable domain, rest sourced from reference TRBV7-2 and TRBJ2-7, is GAGVSQSPSNKVTEKGKDVELRCDPISGHTALYWYRQSLGQGLEFLIYFQGNSAPDKSGLPSDRFSAERTGGSVSTLTIQRTQQEDSAVYLCASSLAGLSGDPYEQYFGPGTRLTVT.

This clone has a handful of counts. The CDR3 is CAIRGDRGEYEQYF. The CDR3 DNA is TGTGCCATCAGGGGGGACAGGGGAGAATACGAGCAGTACTTC. The V and J genes are TRBV10-3 and TRBJ2-7, with 10 nucleotides matching TRBD1. The CDR3 length is 14 residues. V gave up 6 bases and J gave up 4 bases; unmatched junction bases: 6. The germline V gene has CDR1 ENHRY and CDR2 SYGVKD.

The chain links TRBV4-3 to TRBJ2-1, with a tentative D call TRBD2 (5 bases). V shed 0 bases and J shed 1 base, with 10 bases lying between them. Germline assignment: CDR1 LGHNA and CDR2 YSLEER. The CDR3 extends over 16 amino acids. CDR3 sequence (DNA): TGCGCCAGCAGCCAAGATTTTAGCGATTCCTACAATGAGCAGTTCTTC. Translating it yields CASSQDFSDSYNEQFF.

The rearrangement uses TRBV5-4 and TRBJ2-2; D is perhaps TRBD2 (5 bases). This CDR3 has 15 residues. Trimming pared 2 bases from V and 4 bases from J, leaving 12 bases between. Germline V gives CDR1 SGHNT, CDR2 YYREEE (reference sequence). CDR3 in amino acids: CASSFPLGSTGELFF. The CDR3 DNA reads TGTGCCAGCAGCTTCCCACTAGGCTCCACCGGGGAGCTGTTTTTT.

The rearrangement links TRBV5-6 to TRBJ2-7, with a tentative D call TRBD2 (5 bases). The CDR3 loop spans 14 amino acids. Looked up from germline, CDR1 is SGHDT and CDR2 is YYEEEE. V was trimmed by 3 bases and J by 1 base, leaving 11 bases between them. CDR3 DNA sequence: TGTGCCAGCAGCTCCGTCCGGGATTCCTACGAGCAGTACTTC. It codes for CASSSVRDSYEQYF. The full variable domain, in which reference TRBV5-6 and TRBJ2-7 provide the parts outside the CDR3, is DAGVTQSPTHLIKTRGQQVTLRCSPKSGHDTVSWYQQALGQGPQFIFQYYEEEERQRGNFPDRFSGHQFPNYSSELNVNALLLGDSALYLCASSSVRDSYEQYFGPGTRLTVT.

The chain combines TRBV4-1 with TRBJ1-3; D is uncertain. The length of the CDR3 is 14 residues. Germline CDR1 MGHRA, CDR2 YSYEKL. The V and J ends lost 5 bases and 0 bases respectively, with 8 bases between them. CDR3: CASSVTSSGNTIYF. The CDR3 nucleotides are TGCGCCAGCAGCGTTACTAGCTCTGGAAACACCATATATTTT.